Listed below are T cell receptor beta chains from one sample, sequenced in a study of cytomegalovirus exposure and HLA in healthy donors. Libraries were prepared by immunoSEQ multiplex PCR; TCRdb keeps only in-frame clonotypes and omits some of them. The sample has about 95,000 clones; around 85% are singletons. Sequenced: PBMCs. The receptor source for this set is a man between 18 and 29 years old in good health and CMV-seropositive. The CDR3 runs from the conserved cysteine through the conserved F or W. D genes are given only for firm matches. Part of the rows lack a size; the others show once, few, many or a class for expanded clones.

TRBJ2-2 | TRBV18 | TRBD2 | NA | TGTGCCAGCTCACCACCGAGGGGAGGGGCGCACACCGGGGAGCTGTTTTTT | CASSPPRGGAHTGELFF
TRBJ2-3 | TRBV27 | NA | NA | TGTGCCAGCAGTTATCTAGATACGCAGTATTTT | CASSYLDTQYF
TRBJ2-7 | TRBV6-5 | NA | NA | TGTGCCAGCAGTTACTCTCTAGGCCAAAATTACGAGCAGTACTTC | CASSYSLGQNYEQYF
TRBJ1-5 | TRBV28 | TRBD1 | NA | TGTGCCAGCAGCTCCGGGACAGGGCAACAGCCCCAGCATTTT | CASSSGTGQQPQHF
TRBJ1-1 | TRBV15 | TRBD1 | NA | TGTGCCACCAGCCCCGGGACAGGGACGAACACTGAAGCTTTCTTT | CATSPGTGTNTEAFF
TRBJ1-3 | TRBV28 | NA | once | TGTGCCAGCCATGGTTTTTCGGGGGAAAACACCATATATTTT | CASHGFSGENTIYF
TRBJ2-1 | TRBV5-1 | NA | NA | TGCGCCAGCAGCTTGGAGGCGGCTAGTCCCTACAATGAGCAGTTCTTC | CASSLEAASPYNEQFF
TRBJ2-7 | TRBV19 | TRBD2 | once | TGTGCCAGTAGTATCGGATCTAGCGGGAGGGACGAGCAGTACTTC | CASSIGSSGRDEQYF
TRBJ2-3 | TRBV19 | NA | NA | TGTGCCAGTAGTATCGACACCCGCACAGATACGCAGTATTTT | CASSIDTRTDTQYF
TRBJ2-3 | TRBV27 | TRBD2 | NA | TGTGCCAGCAGTTTAAACGGCGGGAGAGTTCCAGATACGCAGTATTTT | CASSLNGGRVPDTQYF
TRBJ2-5 | TRBV6-5 | NA | NA | TGTGCCAGCAGTTATCTACAGGGGGGGGAGACCCAGTACTTC | CASSYLQGGETQYF
TRBJ1-4 | TRBV29-1 | TRBD1 | NA | TGCAGCGTTGCCGGGACAGGGAGGGAAAAACTGTTTTTT | CSVAGTGREKLFF
TRBJ2-1 | TRBV6-1 | TRBD2 | NA | TGTGCCAGCAGTGAAAGGGGGGGATGGGCTAGCGGGAGGATGGGGTTCTTTGAGCAGTTCTTC | CASSERGGWASGRMGFFEQFF
TRBJ2-6 | TRBV30 | TRBD1 | NA | TGTGCCTGGAGTGCAGGGGGCTCTGGGGCCAACGTCCTGACTTTC | CAWSAGGSGANVLTF
TRBJ2-5 | TRBV27 | TRBD2 | once | TGTGCCAGCAGTTTATCGCACCCGGGACTAGAGGAGACCCAGTACTTC | CASSLSHPGLEETQYF
TRBJ1-1 | TRBV14 | NA | NA | TGTGCCAGCAGCCCAGTCGAGGGTGCGGTCACTGAAGCTTTCTTT | CASSPVEGAVTEAFF
TRBJ2-7 | TRBV11-2 | TRBD2 | NA | TGTGCCAGCAGCCGACGGGGACTAGCGGGGATCTACGAGCAGTACTTC | CASSRRGLAGIYEQYF
TRBJ2-1 | TRBV5-6 | NA | NA | TGTGCCAGCAGCAGTAGTATGTACAATGAGCAGTTCTTC | CASSSSMYNEQFF
TRBJ2-6 | TRBV11-1 | TRBD1 | once | TGTGCCAGCAGCCACAGGGGGACTGGGGCCAACGTCCTGACTTTC | CASSHRGTGANVLTF
TRBJ2-7 | TRBV7-9 | TRBD1 | NA | TGTGCCAGCAGCTTGGGGGCAGGGGGCAAGGGGCAGTACTTC | CASSLGAGGKGQYF
TRBJ2-5 | TRBV28 | TRBD1 | NA | TGTGCCAGCAGTTTGACAGGGGAGGAAGAGACCCAGTACTTC | CASSLTGEEETQYF
TRBJ2-2 | TRBV29-1 | NA | few | TGCAGCGTTGAACTAGCCCCCGGGGAGCTGTTTTTT | CSVELAPGELFF
TRBJ2-4 | TRBV6-1 | TRBD2 | NA | TGTGCCAGCAGTGAATTAGCGGGAGAGGCAAACATTCAGTACTTC | CASSELAGEANIQYF
TRBJ1-2 | TRBV27 | NA | NA | TGTGCCAGCAGTTTAAAGGCGGGACTCCCTTATGGCTACACCTTC | CASSLKAGLPYGYTF
TRBJ1-1 | TRBV30 | NA | NA | TGTGCCTGGAGTCCCCCGGACAAGAACACTGAAGCTTTCTTT | CAWSPPDKNTEAFF
TRBJ1-2 | TRBV7-9 | TRBD1 | NA | TGTGCCAGCAGCCCACGACAGGGCCAGAACGGCTACACCTTC | CASSPRQGQNGYTF
TRBJ2-1 | TRBV6-1 | NA | NA | TGTGCCAGCAGTGAAGCGGAAGCGGAGGGGTACAATGAGCAGTTCTTC | CASSEAEAEGYNEQFF
TRBJ1-1 | TRBV19 | TRBD1 | NA | TGTGCCAGTAGTACCCGACAGGGGGTGAACACTGAAGCTTTCTTT | CASSTRQGVNTEAFF
TRBJ1-5 | TRBV28 | NA | NA | TGTGCCAGCAGTTCCCCCCCAGTAAATCAGCCCCAGCATTTT | CASSSPPVNQPQHF
TRBJ2-1 | TRBV29-1 | TRBD1 | NA | TGCAGCGTACCCTCGGGACAGGGGGCGCGTAGTGAGCAGTTCTTC | CSVPSGQGARSEQFF
TRBJ2-5 | TRBV5-1 | TRBD2 | once | TGCGCCAGCAGCTTGGTGTTAGCGGGACAAGAGACCCAGTACTTC | CASSLVLAGQETQYF
TRBJ1-2 | TRBV12-5 | TRBD1 | NA | TGTGCTAGTGGTTTGGTGCCCGGAACAGGGGCCCTTACCCATGGCTACACCTTC | CASGLVPGTGALTHGYTF
TRBJ1-3 | TRBV5-1 | NA | NA | TGCGCCAGCAGCTTGGAGTACCCGAGCTCTGGAAACACCATATATTTT | CASSLEYPSSGNTIYF
TRBJ1-1 | TRBV6-5 | NA | NA | TGTGCCAGCAGTTCAACAGGAACGAACACTGAAGCTTTCTTT | CASSSTGTNTEAFF
TRBJ1-4 | TRBV6-1 | NA | NA | TGTGCCAGCACCCAGGGCCTGGAGAGTGAAAAACTGTTTTTT | CASTQGLESEKLFF
TRBJ2-2 | TRBV19 | NA | NA | TGTGCCAGTAGTCCCCCTTTTGTGAGTTACCTCGGGGAGCTGTTTTTT | CASSPPFVSYLGELFF
TRBJ2-7 | TRBV6-1 | NA | NA | TGTGCCAGCAGTGAAGGTGGGAGCTCCTACGAGCAGTACTTC | CASSEGGSSYEQYF
TRBJ1-3 | TRBV9 | NA | NA | TGTGCCAGCAGAGGCGGAGCTGGAAACACCATATATTTT | CASRGGAGNTIYF
TRBJ2-5 | TRBV27 | NA | NA | TGTGCCAGCAGCTTGACCGGGACACCCAAAGAGACCCAGTACTTC | CASSLTGTPKETQYF
TRBJ2-2 | TRBV5-1 | NA | NA | TGCGCCAGCAGCTTGGCTAGCAACACCGGGGAGCTGTTTTTT | CASSLASNTGELFF
TRBJ2-5 | TRBV7-9 | TRBD2 | NA | TGTGCCACCTCCCTGGCGGGAGCGGGGGAGACCCAGTACTTC | CATSLAGAGETQYF
TRBJ2-1 | TRBV7-3 | NA | NA | TGTGCCAGCAGCCTACGGATAGCGGAGCCAAACGAGCAGTTCTTC | CASSLRIAEPNEQFF
TRBJ2-3 | TRBV5-1 | TRBD1 | NA | TGCGCCAGCATCTATCGCCCGGGACAGGGAATGGATACGCAGTATTTT | CASIYRPGQGMDTQYF
TRBJ2-3 | TRBV5-1 | NA | NA | TGCGCCAGCAGCCCAGGAGGAAATCCCACAGATACGCAGTATTTT | CASSPGGNPTDTQYF
TRBJ1-5 | TRBV19 | NA | NA | TGTGCCAGTAGTATCGACCGCGTGGAGCGGGTTTACCAGCCCCAGCATTTT | CASSIDRVERVYQPQHF
TRBJ1-1 | TRBV28 | NA | NA | TGTGCCAGCAGTTTAGGATCGAGCGCTGAAGCTTTCTTT | CASSLGSSAEAFF
TRBJ2-2 | TRBV6-1 | NA | NA | TGTGCCAGCAGTTGGTCGGGTAACACCGGGGAGCTGTTTTTT | CASSWSGNTGELFF
TRBJ1-2 | TRBV28 | TRBD1 | once | TGTGCCAGCAGTTCCGGACAGGGGGGGAGAGGCTACACCTTC | CASSSGQGGRGYTF
TRBJ2-7 | TRBV6-5 | TRBD2 | NA | TGTGCCAGCAGCCTGGGAGGGCTGGGCGAGCAGTACTTC | CASSLGGLGEQYF